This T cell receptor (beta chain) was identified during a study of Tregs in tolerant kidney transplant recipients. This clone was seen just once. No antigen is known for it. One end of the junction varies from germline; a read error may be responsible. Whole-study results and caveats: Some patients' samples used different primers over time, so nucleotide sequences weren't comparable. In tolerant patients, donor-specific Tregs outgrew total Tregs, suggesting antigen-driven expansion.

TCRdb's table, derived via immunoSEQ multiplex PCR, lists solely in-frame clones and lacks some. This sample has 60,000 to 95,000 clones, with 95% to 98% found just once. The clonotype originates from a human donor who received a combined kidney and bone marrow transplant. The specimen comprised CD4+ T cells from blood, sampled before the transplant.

The CDR3 protein is CASGLEMEANF. The CDR3 DNA is TGTGCTAGTGGTTTGGAGATGGAAGCGAATTTT. V gene TRBV12-5 combines with J gene TRBJ1-3, with D unresolved. Germline V gene data show CDR1 as LGHNT and CDR2 as FRNRAP. The CDR3 consists of 11 residues.